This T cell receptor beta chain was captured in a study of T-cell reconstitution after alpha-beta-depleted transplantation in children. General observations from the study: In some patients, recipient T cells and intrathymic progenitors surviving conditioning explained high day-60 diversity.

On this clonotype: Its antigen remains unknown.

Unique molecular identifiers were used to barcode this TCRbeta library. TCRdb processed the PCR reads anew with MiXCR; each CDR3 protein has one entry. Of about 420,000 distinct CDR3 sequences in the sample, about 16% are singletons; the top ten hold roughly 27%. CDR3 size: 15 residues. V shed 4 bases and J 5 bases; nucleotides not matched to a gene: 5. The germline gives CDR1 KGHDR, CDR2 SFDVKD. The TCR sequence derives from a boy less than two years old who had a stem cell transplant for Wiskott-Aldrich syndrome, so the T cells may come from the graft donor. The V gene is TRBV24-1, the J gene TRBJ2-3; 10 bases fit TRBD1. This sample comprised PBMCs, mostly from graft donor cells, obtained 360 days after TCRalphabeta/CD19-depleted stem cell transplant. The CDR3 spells CATSDSGTGEDTQYF. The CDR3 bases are TGTGCCACCAGTGACTCCGGGACAGGGGAAGATACGCAGTATTTT.